A single sample is the source of the 16 T cell receptor beta chains below, sequenced in a study of cytomegalovirus exposure and HLA in healthy donors. The protocol was immunoSEQ multiplex PCR, while the TCRdb copy is restricted to in-frame clones and leaves out a portion. This table holds 250,000 or so clones, roughly 87% found once. The sequencing input was PBMCs. The receptors were sampled from a man between 18 and 29 years old in good health and CMV-seropositive.

This clone was seen only a few times. The chain recombines TRBV30 with TRBJ1-1; D not resolved. This CDR3 has 11 amino acids. V was cut by 2 bases and J by 1 base, with 2 bases left in between. Germline V gene sequence: CDR1 GTSNPN, CDR2 SVGIG (reference sequence). CDR3 sequence (DNA): TGTGCCTGGAGTAAGAACACTGAAGCTTTCTTT. Protein product: CAWSKNTEAFF.

This clone was counted once. CDR3 residues: CASSLPALAGGPETQYF. The CDR3 nucleotides are TGCGCCAGCAGCTTACCTGCGCTAGCGGGAGGGCCAGAGACCCAGTACTTC. The chain links TRBV5-1 to TRBJ2-5; 12 bases line up with TRBD2. The J segment lost 4 bases and the V segment lost 2 bases, leaving 9 bases of the junction unmatched. CDR1 is SGHRS and CDR2 is YFSETQ in the germline V gene. This CDR3 has 17 amino acids.

This sequence joins TRBV6-1 and TRBJ2-5, with 7 bases fitting TRBD1. V trimming: 8 bases; J trimming: 1 base; junction bases outside the gene matches: 4. Germline V gene lookup returns CDR1 MNHNS and CDR2 SASEGT. The CDR3 has 13 amino acids. CDR3 in DNA: TGTGCCAGCGTCGGGACAGCCCAAGAGACCCAGTACTTC. Amino acid sequence: CASVGTAQETQYF.

The chain employs TRBV2 and TRBJ1-1; TRBD1 might be the D (6 bases). Germline CDR1 is SNHLY and CDR2 is FYNNEI. V was shortened by 6 bases and J by 5 bases, with 16 bases between the two germline ends. The CDR3 sequence is 14 residues long. CDR3 in DNA: TGTGCCAGCAGGGGAGGGGGAGCTTGGACTGAAGCTTTCTTT. It specifies CASRGGGAWTEAFF.

J is TRBJ2-3 and V is TRBV6-6, with D tentatively TRBD2 (6 bases). The CDR3 has 13 amino acids. Trimming left V 3 bases short and J 3 bases short, with 7 bases between. Germline loops: CDR1 MNHNY, CDR2 SVGAGI (reference sequence). As DNA, the CDR3 is TGTGCCAGCAGTTATCGGGAGACAGATACGCAGTATTTT. Amino acids: CASSYRETDTQYF.

The chain carries TRBV7-9 and TRBJ2-7; TRBD1 matches at 9 bases. V was clipped by 5 bases and J by 4 bases; unmatched bases: 6. Germline V lookup: CDR1 SEHNR, CDR2 FQNEAQ (reference sequence). The CDR3 has 14 residues. CDR3 loop: CASSPRTGAYEQYF. CDR3 in DNA: TGTGCCAGCAGCCCGAGGACAGGGGCATACGAGCAGTACTTC.

This clone was recorded a few times. The chain recombines TRBV7-6 with TRBJ1-2; the D gene is possibly TRBD1 (6 bases). V lost 4 bases to trimming and J lost 5 bases, with 14 bases between them. The V gene's germline CDR1 is SGHVS and CDR2 FNYEAQ. The CDR3 has 14 residues. CDR3 loop: CASSSGVAEYGYTF. The CDR3 DNA follows: TGTGCCAGCAGCTCAGGGGTTGCGGAATATGGCTACACCTTC.

The chain has TRBV6-5 and TRBJ1-3; no clear D. CDR1 is MNHEY, CDR2 SVGAGI, per germline. The CDR3 consists of 14 residues. The germline V and J ends were trimmed by 6 bases and 4 bases, with 13 bases remaining between them. CDR3 sequence (DNA): TGTGCCAGCAGAAAGGAGCTTACGGGAAACACCATATATTTT. Protein product: CASRKELTGNTIYF.

V usage is TRBV5-6 and J usage is TRBJ2-7, with D possibly TRBD1 on 5 matching bases. The CDR3 has 14 residues. The germline CDR1 and CDR2 sequences are SGHDT and YYEEEE. With 0 bases removed from V and 0 bases from J, the gap between germline ends came to 7 bases. CDR3 sequence: CASSLGGFSYEQYF. The CDR3 DNA follows: TGTGCCAGCAGCTTGGGGGGCTTCTCCTACGAGCAGTACTTC.

V usage is TRBV7-9 and J usage is TRBJ2-7; the match to TRBD1 covers 7 bases. With V trimmed by 3 bases and J by 3 bases, 8 bases remained unmatched. CDR3 length equals 15 residues. Germline CDR1 is SEHNR and CDR2 is FQNEAQ (reference sequence). CDR3 in DNA: TGTGCCAGCAGCTTTCCCAGGACAGGCGACTACGAGCAGTACTTC. Protein: CASSFPRTGDYEQYF. The full variable domain, in which reference TRBV7-9 and TRBJ2-7 provide the parts outside the CDR3, is DTGVSQNPRHKITKRGQNVTFRCDPISEHNRLYWYRQTLGQGPEFLTYFQNEAQLEKSRLLSDRFSAERPKGSFSTLEIQRTEQGDSAMYLCASSFPRTGDYEQYFGPGTRLTVT.

The chain has TRBV6-5 and TRBJ2-1; 10 bases agree with TRBD2. The CDR3 extends over 15 amino acids. V trimming: 6 bases; J trimming: 4 bases; junction bases outside the gene matches: 6. Germline values: CDR1 MNHEY, CDR2 SVGAGI. The CDR3 is CASSPSGRAYNEQFF. Here the CDR3 DNA reads TGTGCCAGCAGCCCCAGCGGGAGGGCGTACAATGAGCAGTTCTTC.

This CDR3 reads CASSLGPGGHQPQHF. The CDR3 DNA reads TGTGCCAGCAGCTTGGGGCCAGGGGGCCATCAGCCCCAGCATTTT. The rearrangement uses TRBV5-8 and TRBJ1-5; 8 nucleotides agree with TRBD1. Germline trimming cut 0 bases from V and 5 bases from J; bases unmatched to any gene: 4. The CDR3 extends over 15 amino acids. Germline values: CDR1 SGHTS, CDR2 YDEGEE.

This rearrangement joins TRBV30 to TRBJ1-1; no definite D call. V was shortened by 5 bases and J by 3 bases, with 13 bases between the two germline ends. Germline V gene sequence: CDR1 GTSNPN, CDR2 SVGIG (reference sequence). The CDR3 spans 13 residues. CDR3 bases: TGTGCCTGGTCTAGGTGGAGGGACACTGAAGCTTTCTTT. Its protein product is CAWSRWRDTEAFF.

The V call is TRBV25-1, the J call TRBJ2-1, with D hard to call. Germline V gene sequence: CDR1 MGHDK, CDR2 SYGVNS. V lost 1 base, J lost 11 bases, and 6 bases lay in between. This CDR3 has 11 residues. The CDR3 coding sequence is TGTGCCAGCAGTGAATCCGGTAAGCAGTTCTTC. Its protein product is CASSESGKQFF.

This clone was picked up a small number of times. The chain uses TRBV2 and TRBJ2-7; a possible D gene is TRBD1 (6 bases). Germline loops: CDR1 SNHLY, CDR2 FYNNEI. CDR3 length: 13 amino acids. The V end lost 6 bases, the J end lost 5 bases, and 14 bases lay between the germline ends. The CDR3 spells CASSAGQPHEQYF. CDR3 bases: TGTGCCAGCAGCGCAGGACAGCCCCACGAGCAGTACTTC.

The rearrangement joins TRBV5-6 to TRBJ2-1; D is tentatively TRBD1 or TRBD2 (7 bases each). CDR3 length equals 15 residues. In germline, CDR1 is SGHDT, CDR2 YYEEEE. V lost 0 bases, J lost 12 bases, and 19 bases lay in between. CDR3 in DNA: TGTGCCAGCAGCTTGGCAGGGGGGGTGGTACAGGGGCAGTTCTTC. Translating it yields CASSLAGGVVQGQFF.